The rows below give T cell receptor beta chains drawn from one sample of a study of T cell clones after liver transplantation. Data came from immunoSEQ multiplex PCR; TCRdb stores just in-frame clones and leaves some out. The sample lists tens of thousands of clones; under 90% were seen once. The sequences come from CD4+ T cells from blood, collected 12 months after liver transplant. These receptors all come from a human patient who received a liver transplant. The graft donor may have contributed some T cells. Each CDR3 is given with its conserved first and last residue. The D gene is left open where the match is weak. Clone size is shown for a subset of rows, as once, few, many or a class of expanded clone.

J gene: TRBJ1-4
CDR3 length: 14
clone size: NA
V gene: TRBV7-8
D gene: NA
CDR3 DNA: TGTGCCAGCAGCCCCCTGTTTGAGAATAAAAAACTGTTTTTT
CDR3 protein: CASSPLFENKKLFF

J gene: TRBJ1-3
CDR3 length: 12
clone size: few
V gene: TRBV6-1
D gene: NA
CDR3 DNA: TGTGCCAGCATGGGGGCAGGAAACACCATATATTTT
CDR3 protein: CASMGAGNTIYF

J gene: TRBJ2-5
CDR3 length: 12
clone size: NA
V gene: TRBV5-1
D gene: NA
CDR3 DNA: TGCGCCAGTACGGTGGAGGAAGGGACCCAGTACTTC
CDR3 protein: CASTVEEGTQYF

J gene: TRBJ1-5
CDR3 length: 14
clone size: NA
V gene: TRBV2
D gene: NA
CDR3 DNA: TGTGCCAGCAGTGGGGAGGGTGGCAATCAGCCCCAGCATTTT
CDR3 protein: CASSGEGGNQPQHF

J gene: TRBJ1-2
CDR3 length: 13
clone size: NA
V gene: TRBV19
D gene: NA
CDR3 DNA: TGTGCCAGTCGGGGGCTATTGGGCTATGGCTACACCTTC
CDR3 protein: CASRGLLGYGYTF

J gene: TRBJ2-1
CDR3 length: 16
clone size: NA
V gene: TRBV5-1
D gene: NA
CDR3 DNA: TGCGCCAGCAGCTCTCATGGAGGGTCCTCCTACAATGAGCAGTTCTTC
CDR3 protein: CASSSHGGSSYNEQFF

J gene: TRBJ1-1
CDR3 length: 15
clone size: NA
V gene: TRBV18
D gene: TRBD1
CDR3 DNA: TGTGCCAGCTCACAAATTACAGGGGGCCAGGCTGAAGCTTTCTTT
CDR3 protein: CASSQITGGQAEAFF

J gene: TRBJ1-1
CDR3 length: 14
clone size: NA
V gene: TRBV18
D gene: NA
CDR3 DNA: TGTGCCAGCTCACCACCGGGGGCGCGGACTGAAGCTTTCTTT
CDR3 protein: CASSPPGARTEAFF

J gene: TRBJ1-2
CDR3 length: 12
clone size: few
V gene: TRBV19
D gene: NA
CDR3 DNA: TGTGCCAGTAGCCCAGGGGCGTATGGCTACACCTTC
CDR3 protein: CASSPGAYGYTF

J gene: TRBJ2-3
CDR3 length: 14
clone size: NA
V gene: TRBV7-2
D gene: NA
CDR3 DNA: TGTGCCAGCAGCTTAAGACAGAGCACAGATACGCAGTATTTT
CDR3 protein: CASSLRQSTDTQYF

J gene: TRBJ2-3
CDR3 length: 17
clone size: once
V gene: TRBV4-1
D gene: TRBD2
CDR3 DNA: TGCGCCAGCAGCCAAGTGAGGACTAGAGGGAGGGCAGATACGCAGTATTTT
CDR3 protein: CASSQVRTRGRADTQYF

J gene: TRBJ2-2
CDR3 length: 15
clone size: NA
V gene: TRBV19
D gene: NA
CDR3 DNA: TGTGCCAGTAGTATGACAGGCTTTGACACCGGGGAGCTGTTTTTT
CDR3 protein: CASSMTGFDTGELFF

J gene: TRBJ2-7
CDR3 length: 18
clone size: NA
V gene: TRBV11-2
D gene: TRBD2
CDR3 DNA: TGTGCCAGCAGCTACCAGGGGACTAGCGGGGACCTCTCCTACGAGCAGTACTTC
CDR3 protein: CASSYQGTSGDLSYEQYF

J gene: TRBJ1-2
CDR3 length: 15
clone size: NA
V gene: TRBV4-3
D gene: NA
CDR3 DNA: TGCGCCAGCAGCCCACGTGTTACTGCTAACTATGGCTACACCTTC
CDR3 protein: CASSPRVTANYGYTF

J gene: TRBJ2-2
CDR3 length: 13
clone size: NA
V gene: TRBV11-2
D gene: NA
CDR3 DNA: TGTGCCAGCAGCCCAATCCGAACCGGGGAGCTGTTTTTT
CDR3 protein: CASSPIRTGELFF

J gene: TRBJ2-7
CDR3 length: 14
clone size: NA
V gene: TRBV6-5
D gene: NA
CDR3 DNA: TGTGCCAGCAGAGGAGCAGGGGGGAAGGACGAGCAGTACTTC
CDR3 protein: CASRGAGGKDEQYF

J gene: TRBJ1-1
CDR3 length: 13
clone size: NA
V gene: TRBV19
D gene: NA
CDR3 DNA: TGTGCCAGTAAAATACAGCGTACTACTGAAGCTTTCTTT
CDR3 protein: CASKIQRTTEAFF

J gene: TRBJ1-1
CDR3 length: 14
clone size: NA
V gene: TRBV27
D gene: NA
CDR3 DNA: TGTGCCAGCACTGCCCTTGGGGGAAACACTGAAGCTTTCTTT
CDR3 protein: CASTALGGNTEAFF

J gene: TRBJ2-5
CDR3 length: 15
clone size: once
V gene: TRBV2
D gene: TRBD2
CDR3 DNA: TGTGCCAGCAGTTACGGACTAGCGGGATCTCAGACCCAGTACTTC
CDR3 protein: CASSYGLAGSQTQYF

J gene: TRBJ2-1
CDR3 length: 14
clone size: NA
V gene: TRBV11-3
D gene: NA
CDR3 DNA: TGTGCCAGCAGCTTAGGTCAGCCAAACAATGAGCAGTTCTTC
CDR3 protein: CASSLGQPNNEQFF

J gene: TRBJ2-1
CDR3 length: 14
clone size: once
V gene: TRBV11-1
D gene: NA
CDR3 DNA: TGTGCCAGCAGCTTTACTTTGAGCTACAATGAGCAGTTCTTC
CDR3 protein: CASSFTLSYNEQFF

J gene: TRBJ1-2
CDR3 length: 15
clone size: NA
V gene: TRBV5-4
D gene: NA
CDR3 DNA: TGTGCCAGCAGCTTGGCGGGTACTTATAACTATGGCTACACCTTC
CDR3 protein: CASSLAGTYNYGYTF

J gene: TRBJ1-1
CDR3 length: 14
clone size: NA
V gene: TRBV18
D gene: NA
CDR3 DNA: TGTGCCAGCTCACGTTCCGGGAGGGACACTGAAGCTTTCTTT
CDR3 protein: CASSRSGRDTEAFF

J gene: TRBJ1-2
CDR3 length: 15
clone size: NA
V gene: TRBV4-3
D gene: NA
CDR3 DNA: TGCGCCAGCAGCCAAGATCGGGGACACAACTATGGCTACACCTTC
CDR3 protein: CASSQDRGHNYGYTF

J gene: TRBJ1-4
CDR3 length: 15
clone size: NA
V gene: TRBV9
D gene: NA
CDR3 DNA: TGTGCCAGCAGCGGATCCCAGGGGACGGCTGAAAAACTGTTTTTT
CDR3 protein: CASSGSQGTAEKLFF

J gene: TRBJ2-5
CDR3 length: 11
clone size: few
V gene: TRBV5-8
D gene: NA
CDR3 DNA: TGTGCCAGCAGCCGGCGGGAGACCCAGTACTTC
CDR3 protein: CASSRRETQYF

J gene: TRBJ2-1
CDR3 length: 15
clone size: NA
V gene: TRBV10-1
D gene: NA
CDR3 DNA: TGCGCCAGCAGTCCCGTGGGGAGCTCCTACAATGAGCAGTTCTTC
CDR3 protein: CASSPVGSSYNEQFF

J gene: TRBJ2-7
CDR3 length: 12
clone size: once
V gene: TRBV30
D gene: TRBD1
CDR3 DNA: TGTGCCTGGGACAGGGGGCACGGCGAGCAGTACTTC
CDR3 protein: CAWDRGHGEQYF

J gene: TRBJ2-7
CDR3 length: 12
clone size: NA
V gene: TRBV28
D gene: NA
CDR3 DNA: TGTGCCAGCAGCAATAATATTTACGAGCAGTACTTC
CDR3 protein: CASSNNIYEQYF

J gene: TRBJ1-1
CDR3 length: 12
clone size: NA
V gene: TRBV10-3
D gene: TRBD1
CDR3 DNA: TGTGCCATCAGCTCCGGGACAGGGGAAGCTTTCTTT
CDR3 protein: CAISSGTGEAFF

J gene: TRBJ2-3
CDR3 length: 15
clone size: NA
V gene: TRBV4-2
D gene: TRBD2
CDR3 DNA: TGTGCCAGCAGCCAACGCGGGGGGGGTACAGATACGCAGTATTTT
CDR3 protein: CASSQRGGGTDTQYF